The entry below gives a single T cell receptor beta chain sequence along with its context. Antigen specificity is unknown. V dropped 3 bases and J dropped 6 bases, with 14 bases sitting between them. CDR3 length: 14 amino acids. Germline CDR1 PRHDT, CDR2 FYEKMQ (reference sequence). This entry comes from a study of regulatory T cells in long-lasting Graves disease. Points from the study as a whole: Possibly, accuracy suffered from the small sample size. Tissue studied was limited to peripheral blood, excluding thyroid tissue.

TCR beta libraries were built with iRepertoire HTBI primers and Arm-PCR of CDR3 regions. TCRdb called the multiplex PCR reads again in MiXCR, with one record for every CDR3 protein. The data hold fewer than 450,000 distinct CDR3 sequences, with 15% observed a single time. The time point was: newly diagnosed GD, antithyroid drugs for less than 3 months. Isolated PBMC RNA provided the starting material for the TCR library. These data were also filed under a second study, of T cells in Graves' hyperthyroidism and ophthalmopathy. This second study says: Those with hyperthyroidism were 18 to 65 years old, newly diagnosed, and ill for under 2 months. A 13 V-J signature model discriminated ophthalmopathy versus stable hyperthyroidism.

The sample in question was peripheral blood mononuclear cells (PBMCs), obtained at new diagnosis, from a patient treated with antithyroid drugs. The receptor comes from a woman in her 40s with Graves disease. The rearrangement uses TRBV13 and TRBJ1-2; D is unclear. CDR3 amino acids: CASSLGSRVDGYTF. Written as DNA, the CDR3 is TGTGCCAGCAGCTTGGGGAGTCGGGTTGATGGCTACACCTTC.